What follows are 6 T cell receptor beta chains derived from one specimen sequenced in a study of cytotoxic CD8 clonotypes in ibrutinib-treated CLL. Generated by immunoSEQ multiplex PCR, the TCRdb table keeps only in-frame clones and is missing some. The repertoire holds approximately 160,000 clones, around nine tenths seen once, with roughly 3% in the top ten. The material was PBMCs, obtained at disease progression, from a patient treated with ibrutinib. The receptor set was obtained from a human donor with chronic lymphocytic leukemia.

The chain employs TRBV7-2 and TRBJ1-5; no firm D call. The germline CDR1 and CDR2 sequences are SGHTA and FQGNSA. V dropped 0 bases and J dropped 0 bases, with 9 bases sitting between them. The CDR3 totals 16 residues. The CDR3 is CASSLARTPSNQPQHF. As DNA, the CDR3 is TGTGCCAGCAGCTTAGCCCGGACTCCTAGCAATCAGCCCCAGCATTTT. The variable domain in full, completed from reference TRBV7-2 and TRBJ1-5, reads GAGVSQSPSNKVTEKGKDVELRCDPISGHTALYWYRQSLGQGLEFLIYFQGNSAPDKSGLPSDRFSAERTGGSVSTLTIQRTQQEDSAVYLCASSLARTPSNQPQHFGDGTRLSIL.

The gene calls are TRBV25-1 and TRBJ1-5; no clear D. This CDR3 is 16 amino acids long. Trimming took 1 base from V and 0 from J, leaving 10 bases between them. Germline V lookup: CDR1 MGHDK, CDR2 SYGVNS. This CDR3 is CASSEFSENSNQPQHF. The CDR3 coding sequence is TGTGCCAGCAGTGAATTTTCGGAGAATAGCAATCAGCCCCAGCATTTT.

This chain uses TRBV10-2 with TRBJ2-7, with 13 bases lining up with TRBD2. Germline values: CDR1 WSHSY, CDR2 SAAADI. V was pared by 6 bases and J by 6 bases, with 8 bases of the junction left unmatched. The CDR3 length is 15 residues. CDR3 nucleotide sequence: TGCGCCAGCAGGGCACTAGCGGGAGGGCCGGGCGAGCAGTACTTC. Translation: CASRALAGGPGEQYF.

The V gene is TRBV7-7, the J gene TRBJ2-5, with no clear D. Between the trimmed V and J ends, which lost 1 base and 0 bases, there was a span of 0 bases. Germline V CDR1 and CDR2: SSHAT, FNYEAQ (reference sequence). This CDR3 is 12 amino acids long. CDR3 DNA: TGTGCCAGCAGCTTAGACCAAGAGACCCAGTACTTC. It yields the protein CASSLDQETQYF.

V and J are TRBV19 and TRBJ1-3; 8 nucleotides align to TRBD1. In germline, CDR1 is LNHDA, CDR2 SQIVND (reference sequence). V shed 3 bases, J shed 4 bases, and the junction held 2 bases outside the gene matches. The CDR3 is 14 amino acids. The chain's CDR3 is CASSIGDRGNTIYF. The CDR3 region has the DNA TGTGCCAGTAGTATTGGGGACAGGGGAAACACCATATATTTT.

The chain uses TRBV27 and TRBJ2-1; 8 bases line up with TRBD1. V lost 5 bases and J lost 2; bases outside the gene matches: 17. This CDR3 is built from 19 residues. Germline assignment: CDR1 MNHEY and CDR2 SMNVEV (reference sequence). The CDR3 here is CASSTRTGPLMETYNEQFF. The CDR3 nucleotides are TGTGCCAGCAGTACACGGACAGGGCCCTTAATGGAGACCTACAATGAGCAGTTCTTC.